This TCR beta chain was sequenced during a study of shared T cell receptors in the human thymus. The CDR3 contains 14 residues. After removal of 6 bases from V and 3 bases from J, the junction contained 6 bases not matched to a gene. CDR1 and CDR2 (germline): MNHEY, SVGAGI. Profiling relied on immunoSEQ multiplex PCR, and the TCRdb table lists in-frame clones only, not all of them. The sample lists roughly 700,000 clones, roughly 88% seen once, with roughly 0.0097% in the top ten. Another study also made use of these data, one on human thymus T cells. In that study: Donors were healthy Finnish infants having corrective surgery for congenital heart defects. During corrective heart surgery, resections were taken, and the thymus tissue came from them. Seemingly biased V and J gene usage marked thymic and blood repertoires. Highly overlapping thymic repertoires in unrelated individuals were reported by related research.

This TCR came from a boy in the first two years of life with a congenital heart defect. The chain links TRBV6-5 to TRBJ2-5, with 8 bases that match TRBD1. Sequencing was done on a sample of thymocytes. CDR3 loop: CASSLRQGKETQYF. In nucleotides, the CDR3 is TGTGCCAGCAGCTTGAGACAGGGGAAAGAGACCCAGTACTTC.